This T cell receptor beta chain was profiled in a study of CD8+ T cells in alopecia areata (dated by TCRdb to the late 2010s). About the full investigation: The treated patients took part in an open-label pilot trial in which moderate-to-severe alopecia areata was treated with oral tofacitinib at 5 to 10 mg twice daily. On the human side, TCRbeta sequencing was run on scalp tissue and on sorted CD4+ and CD8+ peripheral blood T cells from healthy controls and from alopecia areata patients with either patchy or totalis/universalis disease. The SALT score, which quantifies the percentage of affected scalp surface area, was used to measure disease severity in treated patients. TCRbeta CDR3 regions were amplified by immunoSEQ multiplex PCR using 35 Vbeta forward and 13 Jbeta reverse primers. To study T cell clonal expansion in alopecia areata, the researchers applied high-throughput TCRbeta sequencing to both the C3H/HeJ mouse model and human patients. The RNA source kit depended on sample type: the PAXgene miRNA kit for fixed scalp, the miRNeasy kit for PBMCs, and the RNeasy kit for mouse skin. Tofacitinib-treated patients had biopsies at baseline and at 4 and 24 weeks of treatment, with a later scalp biopsy in several patients. Scalp clonality was compared among normal scalp (n=4), patchy alopecia areata scalp (n=8), and alopecia totalis/universalis scalp (n=8). Patients stayed on tofacitinib for 6 to 18 months and then had 6 months of follow-up off drug so that delayed response and recurrence could be assessed. Beyond this particular receptor, the publication reports: Because the treated cohort was small and had only one nonresponder, larger studies are needed to examine links between baseline CD8+ expansion and response. Scalp clonality and the number of expanded CD8+ clones among the top 100 scalp clones were significantly decreased by tofacitinib. Unlike mouse skin, where gammadelta T cells dominate, normal human skin contains resident alphabeta T cells that get sequenced too, which complicates analysis of the scalp TCR repertoire. During tofacitinib treatment, many expanded lesional clones remained in scalp and blood, and this persistence may partly explain relapse after treatment is stopped. TCR sequences shared between patients were less clear than in mice, possibly partly because of HLA diversity in the patient population. Compared with normal scalp, lesional scalp, particularly in alopecia totalis/universalis, had higher clonality and more expanded CD8+ clones, which suggests antigenic drive.

The library was built by means of the immunoSEQ multiplex PCR assay. For TCR sequencing, RNA was extracted from every sample and reverse transcribed into cDNA to serve as template. SuperScript III was used to make first-strand cDNA, primed with a 2:1 mix of oligo-dT and random hexamers. A synthetic immune receptor repertoire was used to gauge amplification bias, and whatever bias remained was removed computationally. Under the source paper's analysis protocol: Raw reads were preprocessed to remove errors, and CDR3 was defined according to IMGT conventions as the region from the conserved cysteine to phenylalanine. Clonality was computed by normalizing Shannon entropy by log2 of the number of productive unique TCRs and subtracting the result from 1. CD4 or CD8 identity of scalp clones was inferred by cross-referencing scalp TCRbeta sequences with sorted blood CD4 and CD8 repertoires. TCRdb re-hosts the immuneACCESS table, in-frame sequences only. Its copies lack some clones; in the studies checked, an unresolved V gene accounts for under half of them, and the cause for the rest is not known. Clone size and the V and J calls come from that table; the DNA yielded D and trimming. Present in this sample are 150,000 to 250,000 clones, 45% to 75% of which were seen just once. Of the sample, around 3% is held by the ten largest clones.

Sequences SGHDN (CDR1) and FVKESK (CDR2) are obtained from the germline V gene. Spanning cysteine to phenylalanine, the CDR3 consists of 14 amino acids. The entry retains the CDR3 DNA only, 42 bases that are in frame from base 1. V is pruned by 1 base and J by 4 bases, leaving 2 bases of the junction without a gene match. Regarding this clone: Its antigen target is currently unknown. Base qualities are not at hand, and no much larger clone is one base apart. The identical CDR3 is also encoded by other nucleotide sequences in the sample.

The time point label on this specimen signifies: less than five weeks on oral tofacitinib. The label giving this sample's treatment or condition can be read as: oral pan-JAK inhibitor, 5-10 mg twice daily. Lesional scalp punch biopsies and peripheral blood were obtained from alopecia areata patients. PBMCs were isolated by density centrifugation and stained for CD3, CD4 and CD8, and CD4+ and CD8+ T cells were sorted on a FACSAria. The sample was CD4+ T cells sorted from blood, taken at week 4, from a patient treated with tofacitinib. The receptor was derived from a human donor with alopecia areata. The sequence joins TRBV14 to TRBJ1-2; the central 8 bases match TRBD1. The DNA reads as follows: TGTGCCAGCAGCCAAGGGACAGGGCCCTATGGCTACACCTTC. Translation gives CASSQGTGPYGYTF.